The rows below give T cell receptor beta chains drawn from one sample of a study of shared clonotypes between healthy human individuals. Data came from immunoSEQ multiplex PCR; TCRdb stores just in-frame clones and leaves some out. The profile shows about 2.5 million clones, 85% to 95% of them singletons. The source material was naive CD4+ T cells from PBMCs. The receptor source for this set is a man in his late teens or twenties in good health. Some clones in this sample may be carry-over from other donors' samples. CDR3s include the opening cysteine and the closing phenylalanine or tryptophan. A D gene is named only where the DNA matches it firmly. Clone size is stated in some rows and not others, as once, few, many or a class when expanded.

14,TRBJ1-1,-,-,TRBV28,TGTGCCAGCAGTTTAGTTCCATCCCCAACTGAAGCTTTCTTT,CASSLVPSPTEAFF
11,TRBJ2-1,-,-,TRBV28,TGTGCCAGCAGTTACAGGGATGAGCAGTTCTTC,CASSYRDEQFF
14,TRBJ2-7,-,-,TRBV6-6,TGTGCCACCTTCCCGACGGCAGGATTCTACGAGCAGTACTTC,CATFPTAGFYEQYF
16,TRBJ1-5,-,-,TRBV7-2,TGTGCCAGCAGCTTGGTCCGGACAGCGCTCAATCAGCCCCAGCATTTT,CASSLVRTALNQPQHF
14,TRBJ1-1,-,-,TRBV27,TGTGCCAGCAGTTCCAGGTTGACCCCAACTGAAGCTTTCTTT,CASSSRLTPTEAFF
14,TRBJ2-7,-,-,TRBV5-1,TGCGCCAGCAGCACCGGGCCCCCGGGTAACGAGCAGTACTTC,CASSTGPPGNEQYF
12,TRBJ2-5,-,-,TRBV7-2,TGTGCCAGCAGCTTAGTGAGTTTTGGGGCCCACTTC,CASSLVSFGAHF
15,TRBJ2-7,TRBD2,-,TRBV10-3,TGTGCCATCGGGGAGGGTACTAGCGGGACTTACGAGCAGTACTTC,CAIGEGTSGTYEQYF
14,TRBJ2-7,TRBD1,-,TRBV10-3,TGTGCCATCAGTAATTCCGGACAGGCCTACGAGCAGTACTTC,CAISNSGQAYEQYF
18,TRBJ2-1,TRBD2,-,TRBV29-1,TGCAGCGGGGGAGGTGGGACTAGCGGGAGTGGCTCCTACAATGAGCAGTTCTTC,CSGGGGTSGSGSYNEQFF
15,TRBJ2-7,TRBD1,-,TRBV7-6,TGTGCCAGCAGCTTAGGAATCCCGGGACAGGACGTTTTGTACTTC,CASSLGIPGQDVLYF
13,TRBJ2-3,-,-,TRBV4-3,TGCGCCAGCAGCCCCCAAGGGACAGATACGCAGTATTTT,CASSPQGTDTQYF
14,TRBJ2-7,TRBD1,-,TRBV9,TGTGCCAGCAGCGCAGACAGGGGCTCCTACGAGCAGTACTTC,CASSADRGSYEQYF
13,TRBJ1-1,-,-,TRBV5-4,TGTGCCAGCAGCTTACAGGAGGACACTGAAGCTTTCTTT,CASSLQEDTEAFF
14,TRBJ2-3,-,once,TRBV5-1,TGCGCCAGCAGCTTGGAAACCTTCGGAGATACGCAGTATTTT,CASSLETFGDTQYF
15,TRBJ2-7,TRBD1,-,TRBV7-8,TGTGCCAGCAGCTTAACGGGGACAGACCCCTACGAGCAGTACTTC,CASSLTGTDPYEQYF
14,TRBJ2-2,-,-,TRBV7-6,TGTGCCAGCAGCCGGACCTTAGACACCGGGGAGCTGTTTTTT,CASSRTLDTGELFF
15,TRBJ1-1,TRBD1,-,TRBV28,TGTGCCAGCAGTTTAGGAGGACAGGGATGGTCTGAAGCTTTCTTT,CASSLGGQGWSEAFF
14,TRBJ2-3,TRBD2,-,TRBV5-1,TGCGCCAGCGCACTAGCGGGAGGGGCAGATACGCAGTATTTT,CASALAGGADTQYF
14,TRBJ1-2,-,-,TRBV30,TGTGCCTGGAGTACAGGACACCCTCCGGATGGCTACACCTTC,CAWSTGHPPDGYTF
14,TRBJ1-1,-,-,TRBV5-1,TGCGCCAGCAGCTTACTGGAACGGAACACTGAAGCTTTCTTT,CASSLLERNTEAFF
13,TRBJ2-5,-,-,TRBV18,TGTGCCAGCTCACCACCCGGGCAGGAGACCCAGTACTTC,CASSPPGQETQYF
14,TRBJ2-7,-,-,TRBV6-5,TGTGCCAGCAGTTACTTACGGGGGACCTACGAGCAGTACTTC,CASSYLRGTYEQYF
15,TRBJ2-1,-,-,TRBV10-2,TGCGCCAGCAGTGATCGTCGGAGGCCGAACAATGAGCAGTTCTTC,CASSDRRRPNNEQFF
15,TRBJ1-5,-,-,TRBV19,TGTGCCAGTAGATACAAAAGGGGTGGCAATCAGCCCCAGCATTTT,CASRYKRGGNQPQHF
15,TRBJ1-4,TRBD1,-,TRBV7-2,TGTGCCAGCAGCCCTAGACAGGGGGTCGGTGAAAAACTGTTTTTT,CASSPRQGVGEKLFF
14,TRBJ1-5,-,-,TRBV5-1,TGCGCCAGCAGCTTGACAGGCTCAAATCAGCCCCAGCATTTT,CASSLTGSNQPQHF
14,TRBJ2-1,TRBD2,-,TRBV6-5,TGTGCCAGCAGTTACTCCGGACTAGGGAATGAGCAGTTCTTC,CASSYSGLGNEQFF
16,TRBJ2-3,-,-,TRBV5-6,TGTGCCAGCAGCTCGAATACATGGGAATCCACAGATACGCAGTATTTT,CASSSNTWESTDTQYF